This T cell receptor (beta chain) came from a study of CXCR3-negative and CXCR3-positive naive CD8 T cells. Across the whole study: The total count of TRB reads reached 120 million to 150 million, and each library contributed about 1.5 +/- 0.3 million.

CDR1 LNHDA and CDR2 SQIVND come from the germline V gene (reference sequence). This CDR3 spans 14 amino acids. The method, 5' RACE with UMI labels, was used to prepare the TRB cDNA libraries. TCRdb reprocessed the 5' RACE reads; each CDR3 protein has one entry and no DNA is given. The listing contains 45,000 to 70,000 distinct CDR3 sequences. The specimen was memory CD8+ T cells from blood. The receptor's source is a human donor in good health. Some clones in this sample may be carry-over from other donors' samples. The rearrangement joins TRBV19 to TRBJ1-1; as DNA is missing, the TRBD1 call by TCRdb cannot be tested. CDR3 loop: CASRDSTVGTEAFF.